This T cell receptor (beta chain) was sequenced for a study of T cell responses to AZD1222 COVID-19 vaccine. Sequenced by immunoSEQ multiplex PCR; TCRdb stores in-frame clones only, minus some. Here the sample spans about 92,000 clones, around 90% being singletons. This receptor was obtained from an adult in good health. This specimen was peripheral blood, taken on day 0 of MenACWY control vaccination.

The CDR3 loop reads CASSEVAGNTIYF. In DNA, the CDR3 is TGTGCCAGCAGTGAAGTCGCGGGAAACACCATATATTTT. This chain links TRBV6-4 with TRBJ1-3; no definite D call. V was clipped by 3 bases and J by 4 bases, with 7 bases between them. CDR3 length: 13 amino acids. Germline V gene sequence: CDR1 MRHNA, CDR2 SNTAGT.